What follows are 15 T cell receptor beta chains derived from one specimen sequenced in a study of regulatory T cells in long-lasting Graves disease. HTBI primers from iRepertoire and Arm-PCR of CDR3 regions yielded the TCR beta libraries. From the multiplex PCR reads, TCRdb called clonotypes with MiXCR, one entry per CDR3 protein. The sample carries 450,000 or so distinct CDR3 sequences, around 20% recorded once. The time point denotes: persistent/refractory GD, antithyroid drugs over 5 years with positive TRAb. Isolated PBMC RNA provided the starting material for the TCR library. Sequenced material: peripheral blood mononuclear cells (PBMCs), taken when the disease was refractory, from a patient treated with antithyroid drugs. The receptors here all came from a female donor with Graves disease.

The table lists this clonotype with a few counts. The CDR3 DNA follows: TGCAGTGCTAGAGATAGGGCGGGACCTGTCCACGAGCAGTACTTC. This encodes CSARDRAGPVHEQYF. The V call is TRBV20-1, the J call TRBJ2-7; the D gene is possibly TRBD2 (6 bases). The germline gives CDR1 DFQATT, CDR2 SNEGSKA (reference sequence). The length of the CDR3 is 15 residues. V lost 0 bases and J 5 bases, leaving 17 bases between the germline ends.

The J gene is TRBJ2-7, the V gene TRBV28; possibly TRBD1 for D (6 bases). V lost 4 bases to trimming and J lost 5 bases, with 15 bases between them. The CDR3 totals 14 residues. In germline, CDR1 is MDHEN, CDR2 SYDVKM. CDR3 coding DNA: TGTGCCAGCAGTTCCCCTACCAGGGGACACGAGCAGTACTTC. Translating it yields CASSSPTRGHEQYF.

In its sample, this clonotype was seen many times. The chain has TRBV20-1 and TRBJ2-7; D is unclear. V lost 3 bases and J 3 bases, leaving 15 bases between the germline ends. Germline V lookup: CDR1 DFQATT, CDR2 SNEGSKA (reference sequence). There are 14 residues in the CDR3. The DNA of the CDR3 is TGCAGTGCTAGTTCGGACGCCGCCTTCTACGAGCAGTACTTC. Translation: CSASSDAAFYEQYF.

At least ten counts were recorded for this clonotype. The V gene is TRBV11-2, the J gene TRBJ2-2; D unclear. The germline V gene encodes CDR1 SGHAT and CDR2 FQNNGV. The CDR3 spans 15 residues. The V end lost 1 base, the J end lost 3 bases, and 9 bases lay between the germline ends. The DNA for the CDR3 is TGTGCCAGCAGCTTAGGAGGAACCCACACCGGGGAGCTGTTTTTT. Encoded protein: CASSLGGTHTGELFF. The whole variable domain, remainder taken from reference TRBV11-2 and TRBJ2-2, is EAGVAQSPRYKIIEKRQSVAFWCNPISGHATLYWYQQILGQGPKLLIQFQNNGVVDDSQLPKDRFSAERLKGVDSTLKIQPAKLEDSAVYLCASSLGGTHTGELFFGEGSRLTVL.

This clonotype was detected ten times or more. The V gene is TRBV3-1, the J gene TRBJ2-7; 7 bases fit TRBD1. Trimming removed 0 bases from V and 7 bases from J; junction bases left unmatched: 6. CDR1 and CDR2 from the germline V gene are LGHDT and YNNKEL (reference sequence). This CDR3 has 14 residues. CDR3 coding DNA: TGTGCCAGCAGCCAAGAAACAGGGGCGAGGGAGCAGTACTTC. Protein: CASSQETGAREQYF.

V is TRBV7-9 and J is TRBJ2-7; D possibly corresponds to TRBD2 (5 bases). CDR3 length equals 18 residues. The V end lost 6 bases, the J end lost 0 bases, and 24 bases lay between the germline ends. The V gene's germline CDR1 is SEHNR and CDR2 FQNEAQ (reference sequence). Written as DNA, the CDR3 is TGTGCCAGCAGTTCTATGGGGAGCCGAACCCAGCCCTCCTACGAGCAGTACTTC. Translating gives CASSSMGSRTQPSYEQYF.

Ten or more counts support this clonotype. The chain links TRBV12-3 or TRBV12-4 to TRBJ2-5; perhaps D is TRBD1 or TRBD2 (5 bases each). Deletions cut 5 bases from V and 14 bases from J, with 15 bases between. The CDR3 spans 11 residues. CDR3 nucleotide sequence: TGTGCCAGCAGTACTCCGGGACCCGAATACTTC. As protein: CASSTPGPEYF.

This clonotype was picked up a small number of times. This chain joins TRBV13 and TRBJ2-7; D is ambiguous. The CDR3 loop spans 13 amino acids. Deletions cut 4 bases from V and 3 bases from J, with 10 bases between. Per germline, CDR1 PRHDT and CDR2 FYEKMQ (reference sequence). DNA of the CDR3: TGTGCCAGCAGCTCCGCCGAGGACTACGAGCAGTACTTC. It is translated as CASSSAEDYEQYF.

This clonotype was detected ten times or more. The rearrangement joins TRBV15 to TRBJ1-2; D remains ambiguous. The CDR3 extends over 19 amino acids. Between the trimmed V and J ends, which lost 0 bases and 3 bases, there was a span of 23 bases. Germline CDR1 LNHNV, CDR2 YYDKDF (reference sequence). CDR3 sequence: CATSRDGFENTWGDYGYTF. In nucleotides, the CDR3 is TGTGCCACCAGCAGAGATGGATTCGAGAATACCTGGGGAGACTATGGCTACACCTTC.

The sample holds many counts of this clonotype. The chain couples TRBV29-1 to TRBJ1-1; unclear D gene. Between the trimmed V and J ends, which lost 3 bases and 3 bases, there was a span of 8 bases. Germline CDR1 and CDR2: SQVTM and ANQGSEA. The CDR3 runs 12 residues. CDR3 sequence (DNA): TGCAGCGTTGAGGCCTCCGACACTGAAGCTTTCTTT. Its protein is CSVEASDTEAFF.

This clonotype was found once. A much more abundant neighbour one base away suggests this may be a read error. The conserved phenylalanine or tryptophan is not found at the CDR3 terminus, so this likely reflects a read error. V gene TRBV11-2 combines with J gene TRBJ2-5, with D possibly matching TRBD1 (6 bases). This CDR3 comprises 15 residues. Germline V lookup: CDR1 SGHAT, CDR2 FQNNGV. V lost 4 bases, J lost 5 bases, and 17 bases lay in between. For the CDR3, the DNA is TGTGCCAGCAGCTCTACAGTCAGGGGCGCGGAGACCCAGTACTAC. Amino acids: CASSSTVRGAETQYY.

This clonotype appeared many times. V gene TRBV6-5 combines with J gene TRBJ1-5, with no clear D. The CDR3 has 13 residues. CDR1 and CDR2 (germline): MNHEY, SVGAGI. Trimming shortened V by 2 bases and J by 2 bases, and 4 bases separated the two germline ends. In DNA, the CDR3 is TGTGCCAGCAGTTACAGAGGCAATCAGCCCCAGCATTTT. This encodes CASSYRGNQPQHF.

The chain uses TRBV30 and TRBJ2-1, with D possibly TRBD2 on 5 matching bases. V was trimmed by 2 bases and J by 2 bases, leaving 10 bases between them. This CDR3 has 14 amino acids. Germline CDR1 reads GTSNPN; CDR2 reads SVGIG (reference sequence). The CDR3 sequence: CAWSQAVTYNEQFF. In nucleotides, the CDR3 is TGTGCCTGGAGTCAAGCGGTGACCTACAATGAGCAGTTCTTC.

This clonotype was found a few times. The genes are TRBV7-6 and TRBJ2-7; D is possibly TRBD1 (7 bases). This CDR3 comprises 15 residues. Germline CDR1 reads SGHVS; CDR2 reads FNYEAQ. Trimming left V 6 bases short and J 0 bases short, with 15 bases between. The CDR3 DNA sequence: TGTGCCAGCAGTTACAGGGGAGGTAGCTCCTACGAGCAGTACTTC. This sequence encodes CASSYRGGSSYEQYF.

This clonotype was observed a handful of times. It may be a read error: a sequence one base away is much more abundant. The CDR3 nucleotides are TGCAGTGATCACGTGGGCGAGACCCAGTACTTC. The encoded protein is CSDHVGETQYF. The gene calls are TRBV20-1 and TRBJ2-5, with no clear D. V shed 7 bases and J shed 5 bases, with 11 bases lying between them. CDR3 length: 11 amino acids. The germline V gene encodes CDR1 DFQATT and CDR2 SNEGSKA (reference sequence).